The 5 T cell receptor beta chains below were found in one sample sequenced in a study of CD8+ T cells in alopecia areata. cDNA reverse transcribed from extracted RNA served as the sequencing template. Measured with immunoSEQ multiplex PCR; TCRdb has only the in-frame clones, and not every one. Here the sample spans 150,000 or so clones, more than 40% being singletons. The material sequenced was CD4+ T cells sorted from blood. These receptors were taken from a human donor with alopecia areata.

This clone has only a few counts. The chain uses TRBV9 and TRBJ2-1; D may be TRBD1 (5 bases). This CDR3 spans 16 amino acids. V shed 4 bases and J shed 7 bases, with 21 bases lying between them. Looked up from germline, CDR1 is SGDLS and CDR2 is YYNGEE. Written as DNA, the CDR3 is TGTGCCAGCAGCCTATACCCCCCGACAGTGAATAATGAGCAGTTCTTC. As protein: CASSLYPPTVNNEQFF.

V and J are TRBV4-1 and TRBJ2-1; possibly TRBD2 for D (6 bases). The CDR3 loop spans 17 amino acids. Per the germline V gene, CDR1 is MGHRA and CDR2 is YSYEKL. V lost 1 base to trimming and J lost 3 bases, with 16 bases between them. Here the CDR3 reads CASSQGWRARGYNEQFF. The CDR3 DNA reads as TGCGCCAGCAGCCAAGGATGGAGGGCCAGAGGCTACAATGAGCAGTTCTTC.

This clone was detected a few times. V is TRBV7-9 and J is TRBJ1-1; 8 nucleotides agree with TRBD1. V shed 0 bases and J 4 bases; nucleotides not matched to a gene: 4. CDR1 and CDR2 from the germline V gene are SEHNR and FQNEAQ (reference sequence). The CDR3 loop spans 15 amino acids. CDR3 nucleotides: TGTGCCAGCAGCTTAGCGTCAGGGGGCCGCACTGAAGCTTTCTTT. Translating it yields CASSLASGGRTEAFF. The full variable domain, in which reference TRBV7-9 and TRBJ1-1 provide the parts outside the CDR3, is DTGVSQNPRHKITKRGQNVTFRCDPISEHNRLYWYRQTLGQGPEFLTYFQNEAQLEKSRLLSDRFSAERPKGSFSTLEIQRTEQGDSAMYLCASSLASGGRTEAFFGQGTRLTVV.

V is TRBV30 and J is TRBJ2-2; 7 bases are a match to TRBD2. The CDR3 length is 13 residues. Germline V gives CDR1 GTSNPN, CDR2 SVGIG (reference sequence). V shed 0 bases, J shed 7 bases, and the junction held 2 bases outside the gene matches. The DNA for the CDR3 is TGTGCCTGGAGTGTATCGGGGGGCGGGGAGCTGTTTTTT. As protein: CAWSVSGGGELFF. Full variable domain (remainder filled in from reference TRBV30 and TRBJ2-2): SQTIHQWPATLVQPVGSPLSLECTVEGTSNPNLYWYRQAAGRGLQLLFYSVGIGQISSEVPQNLSASRPQDRQFILSSKKLLLSDSGFYLCAWSVSGGGELFFGEGSRLTVL.

The chain has TRBV9 and TRBJ2-3; 8 nucleotides align to TRBD2. This CDR3 spans 15 amino acids. Per the germline V gene, CDR1 is SGDLS and CDR2 is YYNGEE. Trimming at V came to 7 bases and at J to 2 bases, leaving 9 bases not matched to a gene. CDR3 sequence (DNA): TGTGCCAGCTCCCCAACTAGCGGCTACACAGATACGCAGTATTTT. Translation: CASSPTSGYTDTQYF.